Sequencing of this TCR beta chain was carried out in a study of cytomegalovirus exposure and HLA in healthy donors. In the PCR, 60 Vbeta and 13 Jbeta primers were used. Sequencing was performed with immunoSEQ multiplex PCR; in TCRdb, only in-frame clones are kept and a portion is missing. The data contain 200,000 to 250,000 clones, approximately 79% of them seen just once; the ten biggest clones take up around 1.7%. Trimming left V 4 bases short and J 2 bases short, with 12 bases between. Germline V CDR1 and CDR2: SQVTM, ANQGSEA. The CDR3 totals 13 residues. As for this clone: The antigen remains undetermined.

Regarding the study as a whole: Roughly even sequencing depth across donors was the assumption behind the presence/absence analyses.

This chain connects TRBV29-1 to TRBJ2-7; D is perhaps TRBD1 (6 bases). Material for sequencing was PBMCs. The TCR was taken from a man aged 45-65 years in good health and CMV-seronegative. The CDR3 DNA sequence: TGCAGCGTTGGCCCCGGGACACCCTACGAGCAGTACTTC. This gives the protein CSVGPGTPYEQYF.